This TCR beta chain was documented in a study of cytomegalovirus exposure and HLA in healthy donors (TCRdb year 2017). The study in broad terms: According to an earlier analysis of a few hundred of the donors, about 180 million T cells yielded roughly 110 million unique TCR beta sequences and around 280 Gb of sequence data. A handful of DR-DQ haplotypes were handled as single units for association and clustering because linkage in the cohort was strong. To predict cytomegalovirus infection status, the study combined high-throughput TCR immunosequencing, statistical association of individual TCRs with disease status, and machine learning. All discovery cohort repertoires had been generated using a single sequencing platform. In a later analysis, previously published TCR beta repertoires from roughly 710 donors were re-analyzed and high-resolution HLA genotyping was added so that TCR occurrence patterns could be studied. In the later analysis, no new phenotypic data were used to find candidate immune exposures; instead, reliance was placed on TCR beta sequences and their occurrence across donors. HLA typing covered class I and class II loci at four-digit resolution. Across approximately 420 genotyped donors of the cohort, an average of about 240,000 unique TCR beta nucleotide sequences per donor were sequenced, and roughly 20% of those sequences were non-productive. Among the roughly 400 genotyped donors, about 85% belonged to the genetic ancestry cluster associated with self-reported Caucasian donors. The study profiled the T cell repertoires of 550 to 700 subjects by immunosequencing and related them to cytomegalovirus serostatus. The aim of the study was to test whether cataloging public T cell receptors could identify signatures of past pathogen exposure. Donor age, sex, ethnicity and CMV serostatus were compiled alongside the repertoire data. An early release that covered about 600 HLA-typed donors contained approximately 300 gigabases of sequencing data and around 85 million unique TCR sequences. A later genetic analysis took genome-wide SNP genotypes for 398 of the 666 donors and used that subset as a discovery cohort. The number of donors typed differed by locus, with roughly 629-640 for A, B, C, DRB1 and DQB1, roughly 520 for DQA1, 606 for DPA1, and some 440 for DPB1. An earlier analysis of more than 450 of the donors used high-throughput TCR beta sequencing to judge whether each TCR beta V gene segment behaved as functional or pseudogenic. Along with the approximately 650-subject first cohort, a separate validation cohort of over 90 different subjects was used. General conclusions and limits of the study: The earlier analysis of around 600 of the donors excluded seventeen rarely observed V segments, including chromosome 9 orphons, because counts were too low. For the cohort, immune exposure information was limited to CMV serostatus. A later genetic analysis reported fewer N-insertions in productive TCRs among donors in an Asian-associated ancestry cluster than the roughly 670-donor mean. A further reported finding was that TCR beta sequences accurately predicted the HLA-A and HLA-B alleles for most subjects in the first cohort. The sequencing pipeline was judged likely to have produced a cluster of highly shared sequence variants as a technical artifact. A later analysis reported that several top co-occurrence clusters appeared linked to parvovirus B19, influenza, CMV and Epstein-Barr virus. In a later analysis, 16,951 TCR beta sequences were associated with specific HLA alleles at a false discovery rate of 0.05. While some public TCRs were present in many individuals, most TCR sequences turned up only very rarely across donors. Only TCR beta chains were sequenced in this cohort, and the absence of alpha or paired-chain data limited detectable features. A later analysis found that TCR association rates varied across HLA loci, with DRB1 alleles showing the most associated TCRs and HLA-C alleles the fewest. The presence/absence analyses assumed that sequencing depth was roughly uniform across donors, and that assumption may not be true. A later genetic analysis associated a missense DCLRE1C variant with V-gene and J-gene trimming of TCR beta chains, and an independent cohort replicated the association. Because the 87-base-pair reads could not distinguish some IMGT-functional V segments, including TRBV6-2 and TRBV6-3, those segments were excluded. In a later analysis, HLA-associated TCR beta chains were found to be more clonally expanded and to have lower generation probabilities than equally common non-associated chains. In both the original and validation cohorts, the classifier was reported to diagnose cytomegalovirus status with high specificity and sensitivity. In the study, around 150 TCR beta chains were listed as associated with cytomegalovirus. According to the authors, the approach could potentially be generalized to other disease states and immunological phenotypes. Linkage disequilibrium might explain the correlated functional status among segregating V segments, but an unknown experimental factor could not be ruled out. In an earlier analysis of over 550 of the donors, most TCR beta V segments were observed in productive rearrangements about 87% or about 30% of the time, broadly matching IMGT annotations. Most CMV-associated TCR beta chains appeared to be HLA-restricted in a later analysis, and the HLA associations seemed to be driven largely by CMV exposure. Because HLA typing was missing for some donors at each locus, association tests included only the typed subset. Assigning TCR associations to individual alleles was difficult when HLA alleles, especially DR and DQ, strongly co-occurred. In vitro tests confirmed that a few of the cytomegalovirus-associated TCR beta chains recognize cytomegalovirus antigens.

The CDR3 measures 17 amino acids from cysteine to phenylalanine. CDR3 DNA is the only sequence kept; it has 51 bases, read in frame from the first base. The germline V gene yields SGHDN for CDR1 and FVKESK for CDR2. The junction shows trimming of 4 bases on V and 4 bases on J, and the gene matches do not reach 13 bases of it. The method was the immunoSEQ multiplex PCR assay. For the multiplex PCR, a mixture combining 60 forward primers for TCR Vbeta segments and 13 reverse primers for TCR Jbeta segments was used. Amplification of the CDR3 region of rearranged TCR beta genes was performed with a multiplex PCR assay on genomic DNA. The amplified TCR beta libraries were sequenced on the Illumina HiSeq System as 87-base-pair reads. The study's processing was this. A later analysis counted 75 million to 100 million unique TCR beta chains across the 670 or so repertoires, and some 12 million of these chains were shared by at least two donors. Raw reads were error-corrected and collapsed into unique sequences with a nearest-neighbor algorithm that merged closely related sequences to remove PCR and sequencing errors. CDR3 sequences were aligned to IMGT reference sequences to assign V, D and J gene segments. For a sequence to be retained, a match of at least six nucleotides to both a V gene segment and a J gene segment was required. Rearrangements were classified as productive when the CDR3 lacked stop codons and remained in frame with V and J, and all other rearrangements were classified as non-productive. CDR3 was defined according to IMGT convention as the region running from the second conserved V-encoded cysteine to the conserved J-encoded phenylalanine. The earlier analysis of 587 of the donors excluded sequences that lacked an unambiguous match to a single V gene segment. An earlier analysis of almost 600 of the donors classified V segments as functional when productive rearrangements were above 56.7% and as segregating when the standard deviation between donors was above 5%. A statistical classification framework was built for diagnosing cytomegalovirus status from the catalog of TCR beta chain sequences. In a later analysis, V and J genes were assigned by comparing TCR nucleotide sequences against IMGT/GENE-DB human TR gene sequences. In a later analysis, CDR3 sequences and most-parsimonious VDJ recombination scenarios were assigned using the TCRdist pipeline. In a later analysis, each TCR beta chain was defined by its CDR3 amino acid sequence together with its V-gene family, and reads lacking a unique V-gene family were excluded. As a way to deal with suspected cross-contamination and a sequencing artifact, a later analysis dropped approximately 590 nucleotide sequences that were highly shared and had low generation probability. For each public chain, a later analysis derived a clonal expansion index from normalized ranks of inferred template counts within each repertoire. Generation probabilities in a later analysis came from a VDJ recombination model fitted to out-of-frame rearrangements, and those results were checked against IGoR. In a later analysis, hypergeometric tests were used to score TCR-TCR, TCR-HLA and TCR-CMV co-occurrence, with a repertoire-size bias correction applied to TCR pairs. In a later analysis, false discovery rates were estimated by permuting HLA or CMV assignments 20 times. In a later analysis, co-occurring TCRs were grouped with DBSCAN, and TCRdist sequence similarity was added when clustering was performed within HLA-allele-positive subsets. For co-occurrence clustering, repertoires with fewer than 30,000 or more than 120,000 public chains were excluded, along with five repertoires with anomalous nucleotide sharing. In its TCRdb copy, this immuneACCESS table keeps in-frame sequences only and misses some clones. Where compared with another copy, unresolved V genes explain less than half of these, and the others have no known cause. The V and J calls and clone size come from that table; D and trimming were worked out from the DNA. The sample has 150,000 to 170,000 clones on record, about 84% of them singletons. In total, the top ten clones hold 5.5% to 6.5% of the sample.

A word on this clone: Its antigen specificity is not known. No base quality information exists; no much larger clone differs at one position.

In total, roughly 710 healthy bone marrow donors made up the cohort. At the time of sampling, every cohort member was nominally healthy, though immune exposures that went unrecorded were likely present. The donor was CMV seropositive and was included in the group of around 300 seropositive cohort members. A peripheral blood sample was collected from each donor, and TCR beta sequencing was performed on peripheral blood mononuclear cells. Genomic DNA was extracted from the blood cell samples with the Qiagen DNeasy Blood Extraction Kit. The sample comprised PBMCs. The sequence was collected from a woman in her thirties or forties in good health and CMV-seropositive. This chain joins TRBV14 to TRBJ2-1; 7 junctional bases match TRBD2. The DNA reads TGTGCCAGCAGCCCGCTGGTCGGCGGGAGTGGTTACAATGAGCAGTTCTTC. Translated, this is CASSPLVGGSGYNEQFF.